This T cell receptor beta chain was captured in a study of control samples from healthy donors and cancer patients. The germline gives CDR1 KGHSH, CDR2 LQKENI. This CDR3 region has 15 residues. Trimming stripped 1 base from V and 6 bases from J, with 15 bases between. Generated by immunoSEQ multiplex PCR, the TCRdb table keeps only in-frame clones and is missing some. Counted here are around 30,000 clones, roughly 92% occurring once; the ten biggest clones make up under 2%. The TCR originated in a man aged 35 to 55 with colorectal cancer. Sequencing was performed on PBMCs. The chain combines TRBV18 with TRBJ1-1; possibly TRBD1 for D (5 bases). The CDR3 DNA follows: TGTGCCAGCTCACCACAGCAGGGAGTGAGTGCTGAAGCTTTCTTT. It codes for CASSPQQGVSAEAFF.